Shown below are 21 T cell receptor beta chains from a single sample sequenced in a study of blood T cells in healthy people across ages. A J-beta primer mix and a sample-barcoded 5' primer were used in a second PCR of roughly 7 to 12 cycles. TCRdb independently ran MiXCR on the 5' RACE reads; one entry per CDR3 protein. The table has 750,000 to 850,000 distinct CDR3 sequences, about 25% seen once. The sample was also linked to a second study, of T cells of mothers and their children.

The sequencing input was blood. These TCRs come from a boy younger than 18 in good health.

The chain carries TRBV29-1 and TRBJ2-6; D ambiguous. Germline assignment: CDR1 SQVTM and CDR2 ANQGSEA. This CDR3 has 15 amino acids. The germline V and J ends were trimmed by 1 base and 0 bases, with 7 bases remaining between them. CDR3 DNA: TGCAGCGTTGAAGTCGCCCACTCTGGGGCCAACGTCCTGACTTTC. Its protein product is CSVEVAHSGANVLTF.

The rearrangement joins TRBV7-9 to TRBJ2-1, with 12 bases matching TRBD2. V lost 2 bases to trimming and J lost 5 bases; unmatched junction nucleotides: 10. The CDR3 covers 18 residues. The germline gives CDR1 SEHNR, CDR2 FQNEAQ (reference sequence). The CDR3 sequence is CASSLSRLAGGPNNEQFF. In nucleotides, the CDR3 is TGTGCCAGCAGCTTAAGCAGGCTAGCGGGAGGGCCCAACAATGAGCAGTTCTTC.

The J gene is TRBJ1-1, the V gene TRBV6-2 or TRBV6-3; D not certain. V was cut by 2 bases and J by 2 bases, with 3 bases left in between. CDR3 size: 12 residues. The V gene's germline CDR1 is MNHEY and CDR2 SVGEGT. CDR3 loop: CASSYPNTEAFF. The CDR3, as DNA: TGTGCCAGCAGTTACCCCAACACTGAAGCTTTCTTT.

Comment on this clonotype: The junction does not match germline at one end; this may be a read error. This chain connects TRBV7-2 to TRBJ2-3; possibly TRBD1 for D (6 bases). The CDR3 sequence is 16 residues long. Germline-derived CDR1 and CDR2 are SGHTA and FQGNSA. The CDR3: CASSFSGALSTDTQYF. Written as DNA, the CDR3 is TGTGCCAGCAGCTTCTCAGGGGCCCTTAGCACAGATACACAGTATTTT.

This clonotype turned up a few times. The chain carries TRBV10-3 and TRBJ2-7; TRBD2 might be the D (5 bases). The CDR3 extends over 13 amino acids. CDR1 is ENHRY, CDR2 SYGVKD, per germline. The germline V and J ends were trimmed by 5 bases and 2 bases, with 10 bases remaining between them. CDR3 bases: TGTGCCATCAGTTCGGACTGGACCTACGAGCAGTACTTC. The encoded protein is CAISSDWTYEQYF.

This clonotype was detected a few times. This chain connects TRBV7-6 to TRBJ2-5; perhaps TRBD1 as D (7 bases). The DNA end is a closer match to TRBJ2-7, so the J assignment may be wrong. Germline values: CDR1 SGHVS, CDR2 FNYEAQ. CDR3 length: 15 amino acids. The CDR3 DNA is TGTGCCAGCAGCCCGGGCGGGACAGCTTTTTACGAGCAGTACTTC. Protein sequence: CASSPGGTAFYEQYF.

In this sample, this clonotype turned up many times. V gene TRBV7-7 combines with J gene TRBJ2-3, with D unresolved. This CDR3 is 9 amino acids long. Germline CDR1 SSHAT, CDR2 FNYEAQ (reference sequence). The CDR3 protein is CASLDTQYF. CDR3 bases: TGTGCTAGCTTGGATACGCAGTATTTT.

The sample holds a few counts of this clonotype. The chain recombines TRBV7-9 with TRBJ1-4; 7 nucleotides match TRBD1. Looked up from germline, CDR1 is SEHNR and CDR2 is FQNEAQ (reference sequence). V was pared by 5 bases and J by 5 bases, with 11 bases of the junction left unmatched. The CDR3 consists of 16 residues. CDR3 DNA sequence: TGTGCCAGCAGCCCTTGGAGGGGGACAGAAAATGAAAAACTGTTTTTT. Translation gives CASSPWRGTENEKLFF.

This clonotype was found a few times. The chain couples TRBV7-2 to TRBJ2-5; D call uncertain. The CDR3 length is 16 residues. Germline lookup yields CDR1 SGHTA and CDR2 FQGNSA. V was pared by 5 bases and J by 1 base, with 17 bases between. CDR3 sequence reads: CASSELLESLQETQYF. The CDR3 DNA is TGTGCCAGCAGCGAACTGCTCGAATCCCTCCAAGAGACCCAGTACTTC.

The rearrangement links TRBV4-3 to TRBJ2-5; 10 bases fit TRBD1. Gene TRBJ2-1 matches the end of the DNA better, so the J call may be wrong. This CDR3 contains 15 residues. In germline, CDR1 is LGHNA, CDR2 YSLEER. DNA of the CDR3: TGCGCCAGCAGCCAAGACCGGGACAGGGGTAATGAGCAGTTCTTC. It specifies CASSQDRDRGNEQFF.

The chain employs TRBV27 and TRBJ2-3; D remains ambiguous. Germline CDR1 reads MNHEY; CDR2 reads SMNVEV (reference sequence). V gave up 3 bases and J gave up 2 bases, with 9 bases separating them. This CDR3 is built from 14 residues. The CDR3 DNA reads as TGTGCCAGCAGTTTCTTATCGGACACAGATACGCAGTATTTT. Translating gives CASSFLSDTDTQYF.

The CDR3 here is CSAREKNEKLFF. The CDR3 DNA sequence: TGCAGTGCGAGGGAAAAGAATGAAAAACTGTTTTTT. This sequence joins TRBV20-1 and TRBJ1-4, with D unclear. Trimming pared 6 bases from V and 5 bases from J, leaving 10 bases between. The CDR3 is 12 residues long. From germline, CDR1 is DFQATT and CDR2 SNEGSKA (reference sequence).

This clonotype came up a few times. V and J are TRBV30 and TRBJ1-6; possibly TRBD1 for D (5 bases). The germline V gene encodes CDR1 GTSNPN and CDR2 SVGIG (reference sequence). The CDR3 runs 16 residues. Deletions cut 5 bases from V and 0 bases from J, with 14 bases between. As DNA, the CDR3 is TGTGCCTGGGGAACAGGAGCTAGCTCCTATAATTCACCCCTCCACTTT. Translation gives CAWGTGASSYNSPLHF.

In its sample, this clonotype was seen many times. The gene calls are TRBV20-1 and TRBJ2-5; D is ambiguous. There are 11 residues in the CDR3. V was pared by 6 bases and J by 1 base, with 6 bases between. CDR1 is DFQATT and CDR2 is SNEGSKA in the germline V gene (reference sequence). CDR3 coding DNA: TGCAGTGCGGGCCTCCAAGAGACCCAGTACTTC. Its translation: CSAGLQETQYF.

This clonotype was seen only a few times. The genes are TRBV7-6 and TRBJ2-1; 9 bases are a match to TRBD2. This CDR3 comprises 15 residues. Germline CDR1 reads SGHVS; CDR2 reads FNYEAQ. V trimming: 7 bases; J trimming: 9 bases; junction bases outside the gene matches: 13. The CDR3 bases are TGTGCCAGCACTGGTAGCGGGAGTCTTATGGGTGAGCAGTTCTTC. Its protein product is CASTGSGSLMGEQFF.

The rearrangement joins TRBV24-1 to TRBJ2-5, with no clear D. This CDR3 spans 13 amino acids. Germline assignment: CDR1 KGHDR and CDR2 SFDVKD. V was shortened by 8 bases and J by 7 bases, with 16 bases between the two germline ends. CDR3 DNA sequence: TGTGCCACCAATGGTCCAGGCGAAGGGACCCAGTACTTC. Protein product: CATNGPGEGTQYF.

The chain is built from TRBV21-1 and TRBJ2-5; the table names TRBD1, a call not compared with the DNA. TRBV21-1 is listed as a pseudogene. The CDR3 is made up of 15 amino acids. CDR3 coding DNA: TGTGCCAGCAGTCAAAGCAAGGGGGCGGGAGAGACCCAGTACTTC. This sequence encodes CASSQSKGAGETQYF.

This clonotype showed up just a few times. The V and J genes are TRBV2 and TRBJ2-5, with D uncertain. This CDR3 has 13 amino acids. V was shortened by 7 bases and J by 3 bases, with 12 bases between the two germline ends. In germline, CDR1 is SNHLY, CDR2 FYNNEI. In DNA form, the CDR3 reads TGTGCCAGCATCCGCGGCGACAAAGAGACCCAGTACTTC. It encodes CASIRGDKETQYF.

This clonotype has just a few counts. This chain joins TRBV7-3 and TRBJ2-5; D unclear. Germline V gives CDR1 SGHTA, CDR2 FQGTGA. Between the trimmed V and J ends, which lost 1 base and 4 bases, there was a span of 7 bases. The CDR3 consists of 13 residues. The CDR3 DNA sequence: TGTGCCAGCAGCTTAAATGGGTTAGAGACCCAGTACTTC. Its translation: CASSLNGLETQYF.

Written as DNA, the CDR3 is TGTGCCAGCAGCCAAGATCCTGGCGGAGGGGGGGCAGATACGCAGTATTTT. It is translated as CASSQDPGGGGADTQYF. The chain is built from TRBV4-2 and TRBJ2-3; possible D gene TRBD2, 7 bases. Trimming cost V 0 bases and J 4 bases, with 17 bases left between them. CDR3 length equals 17 residues. Germline V gene sequence: CDR1 LGHNA, CDR2 YNFKEQ.

The V and J genes are TRBV7-2 and TRBJ1-5; no reliable D call. V dropped 5 bases and J dropped 3 bases, with 11 bases sitting between them. The CDR3 contains 14 residues. The germline V gene has CDR1 SGHTA and CDR2 FQGNSA. CDR3 DNA: TGTGCCAGCAGCAACCGACACCCCAATCAGCCCCAGCATTTT. As protein: CASSNRHPNQPQHF.